Below, 22 T cell receptor beta chains from the same sample are listed, as sequenced in a study of CXCR3-negative and CXCR3-positive naive CD8 T cells. Study-level results: Hydrophobicity was higher for TRB CDR3s found in CXCR3-positive naive cells than in CXCR3-negative naive cells.

UMI-tagged TRB cDNA libraries were built via 5' RACE. TCRdb re-called the 5' RACE reads and shows each CDR3 protein once, DNA omitted. The sample holds roughly 100,000 distinct CDR3 sequences. The antigens of these receptors remain unknown. The sample was naive CXCR3+ CD8+ T cells from blood. Specified subset: CD45RO-CCR7+CD27+CD95- naive CD8+ T cells expressing CXCR3 (TNR3+). The receptor set was obtained from a human donor in good health. Some clones in this sample may be carry-over from other donors' samples.

This sequence joins TRBV30 and TRBJ1-1. The CDR3 has 13 residues. CDR1 and CDR2 from the germline V gene are GTSNPN and SVGIG (reference sequence). This chain's CDR3 is CAWSPAGGTEAFF.

The chain combines TRBV5-6 with TRBJ2-1. This CDR3 has 11 amino acids. Germline CDR1 and CDR2: SGHDT and YYEEEE. The CDR3 reads CASSLITEQFF.

The V gene is TRBV11-2, the J gene TRBJ2-7; TCRdb's assignment of TRBD2 cannot be checked, as there is no DNA. The germline V gene has CDR1 SGHAT and CDR2 FQNNGV. The CDR3 contains 13 residues. CDR3 in amino acids: CASSFSPTYEQYF. Supplemented by reference TRBV11-2 and TRBJ2-7, the full variable domain reads EAGVAQSPRYKIIEKRQSVAFWCNPISGHATLYWYQQILGQGPKLLIQFQNNGVVDDSQLPKDRFSAERLKGVDSTLKIQPAKLEDSAVYLCASSFSPTYEQYFGPGTRLTVT.

The chain employs TRBV29-1 and TRBJ2-5; TCRdb reports TRBD1, a call that lacks DNA to check it against. The CDR3 totals 15 residues. Germline V gene data show CDR1 as SQVTM and CDR2 as ANQGSEA. The CDR3 sequence: CSVEDLGTDQETQYF.

The chain is built from TRBV29-1 and TRBJ2-1; TCRdb designates TRBD2, a call that cannot be tested without DNA. Germline loops: CDR1 SQVTM, CDR2 ANQGSEA. This CDR3 comprises 15 residues. The CDR3 sequence is CSVEGEGLALNEQFF.

The chain couples TRBV7-7 to TRBJ2-5; TCRdb returns TRBD1, unconfirmable since there is no DNA. This CDR3 spans 15 amino acids. In germline, CDR1 is SSHAT, CDR2 FNYEAQ (reference sequence). The CDR3 reads CASSLTTGDRETQYF.

The chain couples TRBV5-6 to TRBJ1-2. This CDR3 has 13 amino acids. Germline CDR1 SGHDT, CDR2 YYEEEE. CDR3 region: CASSPSEVYGYTF.

The chain combines TRBV7-9 with TRBJ1-6; absent DNA, TCRdb's TRBD1 call cannot be checked. Germline V CDR1 and CDR2: SEHNR, FQNEAQ (reference sequence). CDR3 size: 18 residues. The CDR3 region is CASSLPHGQGEDNSPLHF.

The chain joins TRBV19 to TRBJ1-5; TCRdb's assignment of TRBD1 cannot be checked, as there is no DNA. The CDR3 is 17 amino acids. Germline V gives CDR1 LNHDA, CDR2 SQIVND (reference sequence). CDR3: CASSGAGGAIGNQPQHF.

The V gene is TRBV23-1, the J gene TRBJ2-1; no DNA is available, so the TRBD1 call from TCRdb remains unchecked. TRBV23-1 qualifies as an ORF whose function is uncertain. This CDR3 comprises 14 residues. This CDR3 reads CASSLPGRWDEQFF.

The J gene is TRBJ1-3, the V gene TRBV20-1. CDR3 length: 15 amino acids. Germline V gives CDR1 DFQATT, CDR2 SNEGSKA (reference sequence). The CDR3 protein is CSARDYTATLGTIYF.

The J gene is TRBJ2-7, the V gene TRBV13; with no DNA, the TCRdb D assignment of TRBD1 cannot be verified. This CDR3 has 14 amino acids. Germline values: CDR1 PRHDT, CDR2 FYEKMQ (reference sequence). CDR3 protein: CASSSSDRVDEQYF.

The gene calls are TRBV20-1 and TRBJ1-1. This CDR3 is built from 13 residues. Germline V CDR1 and CDR2: DFQATT, SNEGSKA (reference sequence). The CDR3 sequence: CSARGGMNTEAFF.

The chain combines TRBV13 with TRBJ2-1; with no DNA, the TCRdb D assignment of TRBD2 cannot be verified. Germline lookup yields CDR1 PRHDT and CDR2 FYEKMQ (reference sequence). The CDR3 is made up of 17 amino acids. CDR3 sequence: CASSLGGLARSYNEQFF.

The V and J genes are TRBV5-4 and TRBJ2-7; TCRdb calls TRBD2, which cannot be checked without DNA. Germline assignment: CDR1 SGHNT and CDR2 YYREEE (reference sequence). CDR3 size: 16 residues. The CDR3 sequence is CASSPVVSGTSYEQYF.

The chain couples TRBV5-1 to TRBJ2-7; with no DNA, the TCRdb D assignment of TRBD2 cannot be verified. The CDR3 is made up of 14 amino acids. Germline values: CDR1 SGHRS, CDR2 YFSETQ. The CDR3 here is CANSLEGGPYEQYF.

The chain uses TRBV29-1 and TRBJ1-1. The CDR3 runs 11 residues. Per the germline V gene, CDR1 is SQVTM and CDR2 is ANQGSEA. The CDR3 loop reads CSVEQIDEAFF.

This chain uses TRBV25-1 with TRBJ2-5. The germline gives CDR1 MGHDK, CDR2 SYGVNS. This CDR3 has 15 amino acids. The CDR3: CASSEYVTYGETQYF.

This chain connects TRBV7-3 to TRBJ2-1. The CDR3 has 14 residues. Germline V gene sequence: CDR1 SGHTA, CDR2 FQGTGA. The CDR3: CASSLDGLDNEQFF.

The chain combines TRBV20-1 with TRBJ2-7; TCRdb lists TRBD1, though no DNA is available to test this call. Germline V gives CDR1 DFQATT, CDR2 SNEGSKA (reference sequence). This CDR3 contains 15 residues. CDR3 amino acids: CSARDMGQPWDEQYF.

The J gene is TRBJ2-7, the V gene TRBV20-1; TCRdb reports TRBD2, a call that lacks DNA to check it against. Germline values: CDR1 DFQATT, CDR2 SNEGSKA (reference sequence). The CDR3 runs 15 residues. CDR3 sequence: CSAPAPGLVMDEQYF.

The chain uses TRBV5-1 and TRBJ1-1. Looked up from germline, CDR1 is SGHRS and CDR2 is YFSETQ. The CDR3 sequence is 14 residues long. The CDR3 here is CASSLGLGRTEAFF.